These 5 T cell receptor beta chains were all obtained from the same sample, sequenced in a study of CD8+ T cells in alopecia areata. RNA was extracted and reverse transcribed into cDNA as the sequencing template. Assay used: immunoSEQ multiplex PCR; TCRdb lists only in-frame clones, some missing. This table has 180,000 or so clones, nearly 60% appearing once. As to treatment: oral pan-JAK inhibitor, 5-10 mg twice daily. The sequencing used CD4+ T cells sorted from blood, collected at week 24, from a patient treated with tofacitinib. Receptors originate from a human donor with alopecia areata.

The chain uses TRBV2 and TRBJ1-6, with D unclear. The CDR3 is 14 amino acids. The V end lost 6 bases, the J end lost 9 bases, and 15 bases lay between the germline ends. In germline, CDR1 is SNHLY, CDR2 FYNNEI. CDR3 protein: CASRGSQALSPLHF. CDR3 bases: TGTGCCAGCAGGGGGTCCCAGGCCCTTTCACCCCTCCACTTT.

This clone was seen a few times. This sequence joins TRBV4-3 and TRBJ2-6, with D possibly being TRBD1 or TRBD2 (5 bases each). Per the germline V gene, CDR1 is LGHNA and CDR2 is YSLEER. V lost 4 bases to trimming and J lost 1 base, with 11 bases between them. The CDR3 runs to 16 residues. The CDR3 DNA is TGCGCCAGCAGCCCAGGCTGGGGGTCTGGGGCCAACGTCCTGACTTTC. As protein: CASSPGWGSGANVLTF.

This clone was detected only a few times. This chain connects TRBV7-9 to TRBJ2-7; TRBD2 agrees at 7 bases. Germline assignment: CDR1 SEHNR and CDR2 FQNEAQ (reference sequence). V dropped 4 bases and J dropped 9; count of bases not matched to a gene: 12. CDR3 length: 14 residues. Written as DNA, the CDR3 is TGTGCCAGCAGCTCGGGGGACTACCGCTCTCGGCAGTACTTC. It specifies CASSSGDYRSRQYF.

The chain combines TRBV7-3 with TRBJ1-1; D is possibly TRBD1 (6 bases). The V gene lost 6 bases and the J gene lost 0 bases, with 14 bases spanning the gap. Germline CDR1 is SGHTA and CDR2 is FQGTGA. The CDR3 extends over 15 amino acids. The chain's CDR3 is CASREGGDMNTEAFF. The CDR3 region has the DNA TGTGCCAGCAGGGAGGGGGGGGACATGAACACTGAAGCTTTCTTT.

This chain joins TRBV2 and TRBJ2-3; 9 nucleotides agree with TRBD1. The J segment lost 3 bases and the V segment lost 10 bases, leaving 8 bases of the junction unmatched. This CDR3 comprises 14 residues. The germline gives CDR1 SNHLY, CDR2 FYNNEI. CDR3 amino acids: CANRRDRATDTQYF. Written as DNA, the CDR3 is TGTGCCAACCGTCGGGACAGGGCTACAGATACGCAGTATTTT.